These 25 T cell receptor beta chains were sequenced from one sample in a study of response to subunit inactivated influenza vaccine. TCRdb reprocessed the RT-PCR reads via MiXCR and lists one record per CDR3 protein. This sample has roughly 630,000 distinct CDR3 sequences; around 15% occur once, and the top ten carry less than 9%. The sequences come from PBMCs from blood, collected 14 to 15 days before vaccination. These receptors all come from a man aged 45-60 years who received an inactivated influenza vaccine.

This clonotype was detected only a few times. The chain's CDR3 is CSASTSGRQEQFF. In DNA form, the CDR3 reads TGCAGTGCTAGCACTAGCGGGAGACAAGAGCAGTTCTTC. The chain is built from TRBV20-1 and TRBJ2-1, with TRBD2 identical over 11 bases. CDR3 length equals 13 residues. CDR1 is DFQATT and CDR2 is SNEGSKA in the germline V gene (reference sequence). J gave up 10 bases and V 3 bases, and 5 bases lay outside the gene matches.

J is TRBJ2-3 and V is TRBV12-3 or TRBV12-4; 10 nucleotides align to TRBD1. CDR3 length: 16 residues. V was pared by 3 bases and J by 3 bases, with 6 bases of the junction left unmatched. The CDR3 loop reads CASSLAGTGDTDTQYF. DNA of the CDR3: TGTGCCAGCAGTTTGGCCGGGACAGGGGATACAGATACGCAGTATTTT.

This clonotype was detected a few times. The rearrangement joins TRBV24-1 to TRBJ1-3; unclear D gene. The CDR3 runs to 15 residues. Trimming shortened V by 3 bases and J by 0 bases, and 8 bases separated the two germline ends. Germline CDR1 and CDR2: KGHDR and SFDVKD. The CDR3 protein is CATSDAGSSGNTIYF. Written as DNA, the CDR3 is TGTGCCACCAGTGATGCGGGGAGCTCTGGAAACACCATATATTTT.

This clonotype has just a few counts. This rearrangement joins TRBV12-3 or TRBV12-4 to TRBJ1-5; no reliable D call. The germline V and J ends were trimmed by 8 bases and 4 bases, with 18 bases remaining between them. CDR3 length: 15 residues. This CDR3 is CASQIGLADNQPQHF. The CDR3 bases are TGTGCCAGCCAGATCGGGCTAGCAGATAATCAGCCCCAGCATTTT.

Only a few counts were recorded for this clonotype. The chain has TRBV24-1 and TRBJ2-7, with D possibly TRBD2 on 5 matching bases. CDR3 size: 16 residues. V was cut by 0 bases and J by 3 bases, with 14 bases left in between. Germline-derived CDR1 and CDR2 are KGHDR and SFDVKD. CDR3 DNA: TGTGCCACCAGTGATTTGAGTTCCGAGGGCCGCTACGAGCAGTACTTC. Its protein product is CATSDLSSEGRYEQYF.

The table lists this clonotype with a few counts. The chain carries TRBV27 and TRBJ2-2; D possibly uses TRBD1 or TRBD2 (5 bases each). The CDR3 spans 17 residues. Trimming left V 6 bases short and J 2 bases short, with 19 bases between. CDR1 MNHEY and CDR2 SMNVEV come from the germline V gene (reference sequence). CDR3 sequence (DNA): TGTGCCAGCAGGCACGCCCCGGGACCGCTAAACACCGGGGAGCTGTTTTTT. Its protein product is CASRHAPGPLNTGELFF.

This clonotype was counted only a few times. For the CDR3, the DNA is TGTGCCAGCAGCCCACCTGGTCCGGGAAAAGACTACGAGCAGTACTTC. It is translated as CASSPPGPGKDYEQYF. This rearrangement joins TRBV11-1 to TRBJ2-7, with D possibly matching TRBD2 (5 bases). The germline V gene encodes CDR1 SGHAT and CDR2 FQDESV (reference sequence). Deletions cut 5 bases from V and 3 bases from J, with 20 bases between. This CDR3 is 16 amino acids long.

In nucleotides, the CDR3 is TGTGCCACCAGCAGAGATCTCCCCAGGGTCGCAGATACGCAGTATTTT. It is translated as CATSRDLPRVADTQYF. This chain links TRBV15 with TRBJ2-3; a weak D match, TRBD1 (5 bases). Germline V CDR1 and CDR2: LNHNV, YYDKDF (reference sequence). V dropped 0 bases and J dropped 4 bases, with 14 bases sitting between them. The CDR3 has 16 amino acids. Full variable domain (remainder filled in from reference TRBV15 and TRBJ2-3): DAMVIQNPRYQVTQFGKPVTLSCSQTLNHNVMYWYQQKSSQAPKLLFHYYDKDFNNEADTPDNFQSRRPNTSFCFLDIRSPGLGDTAMYLCATSRDLPRVADTQYFGPGTRLTVL.

The gene calls are TRBV7-2 and TRBJ2-7; D possibly matches TRBD1 or TRBD2 (5 bases each). This CDR3 region has 17 residues. V was trimmed by 3 bases and J by 4 bases, leaving 22 bases between them. Germline values: CDR1 SGHTA, CDR2 FQGNSA. The CDR3 nucleotides are TGTGCCAGCAGCTTTGCCGCCGGGACCTATAACGGTTACGAGCAGTACTTC. As protein: CASSFAAGTYNGYEQYF.

The chain links TRBV6-2 or TRBV6-3 to TRBJ2-2; a weak D match, TRBD1 (5 bases). This CDR3 has 15 amino acids. V was shortened by 5 bases and J by 4 bases, with 14 bases between the two germline ends. Germline V gene data show CDR1 as MNHEY and CDR2 as SVGEGT. The CDR3 sequence: CASSTSYRSTGELFF. In DNA form, the CDR3 reads TGTGCCAGCAGTACATCCTACAGGAGCACCGGGGAGCTGTTTTTT.

The chain recombines TRBV7-9 with TRBJ2-7, with 10 bases aligning to TRBD2. Germline values: CDR1 SEHNR, CDR2 FQNEAQ (reference sequence). The junction had 8 bases not matched to a gene; V was cut back by 5 bases and J by 13 bases. This CDR3 is 12 amino acids long. The CDR3 region is CASSKGLALPYF. In DNA, the CDR3 is TGTGCCAGCAGCAAGGGACTAGCGCTGCCTTACTTC.

This clonotype came up many times. The chain joins TRBV15 to TRBJ2-1; maybe TRBD2 (6 bases). V lost 0 bases, J lost 7 bases, and 28 bases lay in between. The CDR3 runs to 20 residues. From germline, CDR1 is LNHNV and CDR2 YYDKDF (reference sequence). CDR3 loop: CATSRDLRASGRAGRNEQFF. In DNA, the CDR3 is TGTGCCACCAGCAGAGATCTACGTGCCTCTGGGCGCGCGGGGAGGAATGAGCAGTTCTTC. Variable domain in full (rest from reference TRBV15 and TRBJ2-1): DAMVIQNPRYQVTQFGKPVTLSCSQTLNHNVMYWYQQKSSQAPKLLFHYYDKDFNNEADTPDNFQSRRPNTSFCFLDIRSPGLGDTAMYLCATSRDLRASGRAGRNEQFFGPGTRLTVL.

This chain connects TRBV20-1 to TRBJ2-7; TRBD1 matches 10 bases. CDR1 and CDR2 (germline): DFQATT, SNEGSKA (reference sequence). Trimming at V came to 2 bases and at J to 7 bases, leaving 8 bases not matched to a gene. There are 14 residues in the CDR3. As DNA, the CDR3 is TGCAGTGCTAGACCCCGGGACAGGGGTTTAGAGCAGTACTTC. Its protein product is CSARPRDRGLEQYF.

This clonotype was detected a few times. This chain uses TRBV7-9 with TRBJ2-7, with 9 nucleotides matching TRBD2. The V segment lost 5 bases and the J segment 4 bases; nucleotides outside the gene matches: 9. CDR1 and CDR2 (germline): SEHNR, FQNEAQ (reference sequence). This CDR3 has 15 amino acids. The CDR3 DNA is TGTGCCAGCAGCCCTAATAGCGGGAGAAGGTACGAGCAGTACTTC. Protein product: CASSPNSGRRYEQYF.

The V gene is TRBV3-1, the J gene TRBJ1-2; D is uncertain. Trimming left V 0 bases short and J 8 bases short, with 10 bases between. This CDR3 is built from 13 residues. Germline V gene sequence: CDR1 LGHDT, CDR2 YNNKEL (reference sequence). CDR3 protein: CASSQDRRQGYTF. CDR3 nucleotide sequence: TGTGCCAGCAGCCAAGATCGCAGGCAGGGCTACACCTTC.

This clonotype came up a few times. V and J are TRBV11-2 and TRBJ2-2, with D perhaps being TRBD1 or TRBD2 (5 bases each). The CDR3 extends over 15 amino acids. The germline V gene encodes CDR1 SGHAT and CDR2 FQNNGV. Between the trimmed V and J ends, which lost 2 bases and 6 bases, there was a span of 13 bases. DNA of the CDR3: TGTGCCAGCAGCTTAACCTTAGGGGACGCCGGGGAGCTGTTTTTT. The encoded protein is CASSLTLGDAGELFF.

The table lists this clonotype with a few counts. J is TRBJ2-4 and V is TRBV5-5; D remains unclear. V shed 0 bases and J shed 9 bases, with 13 bases lying between them. The CDR3 totals 14 residues. Germline CDR1 is SGHKS and CDR2 is YYEKEE (reference sequence). The DNA of the CDR3 is TGTGCCAGCAGCTTGGGACCTACGACGGGCATTCAGTACTTC. Translated: CASSLGPTTGIQYF.

Many counts were recorded for this clonotype. V gene TRBV12-3 or TRBV12-4 combines with J gene TRBJ2-7, with 8 bases aligning to TRBD2. The V gene end was trimmed by 6 bases and the J gene end by 3 bases; junction bases not matched to a gene: 7. CDR3 size: 14 residues. CDR3 protein: CASRSEREGYEQYF. As DNA, the CDR3 is TGTGCCAGCAGATCGGAACGGGAGGGCTACGAGCAGTACTTC.

The chain uses TRBV6-1 and TRBJ2-7; D gene unclear. In germline, CDR1 is MNHNS, CDR2 SASEGT. V lost 5 bases, J lost 2 bases, and 10 bases lay in between. This CDR3 region has 13 residues. CDR3 DNA: TGTGCCAGCAGTCCCCCGCGGCCCTACGAGCAGTACTTC. Translating it yields CASSPPRPYEQYF.

This clonotype was counted a few times. This chain links TRBV10-3 with TRBJ2-3; D is undetermined. Germline CDR1 is ENHRY and CDR2 is SYGVKD. CDR3 length: 12 amino acids. With 2 bases removed from V and 3 bases from J, the gap between germline ends came to 3 bases. CDR3 DNA: TGTGCCATCAGTGAGCGTACAGATACGCAGTATTTT. Protein product: CAISERTDTQYF.

V gene TRBV6-2 or TRBV6-3 combines with J gene TRBJ2-2, with TRBD2 as a possible D gene (5 bases). Germline-derived CDR1 and CDR2 are MNHEY and SVGEGT. CDR3 length: 15 amino acids. V lost 6 bases to trimming and J lost 0 bases, with 11 bases between them. CDR3 nucleotides: TGTGCCAGCAGGGCCAGCGGAGCGAACACCGGGGAGCTGTTTTTT. This codes for CASRASGANTGELFF.

This chain uses TRBV11-1 with TRBJ1-2, with 7 bases lining up with TRBD1. The CDR3 runs to 21 residues. With 3 bases clipped from V and 4 bases from J, the junction kept 26 bases outside the gene matches. CDR1 and CDR2 (germline): SGHAT, FQDESV (reference sequence). The CDR3 spells CASSFVYPTPGGTERRYGYTF. The CDR3 DNA is TGTGCCAGCAGCTTCGTTTACCCAACCCCAGGGGGGACAGAACGTCGCTATGGCTACACCTTC.

This clonotype was detected only a few times. The chain links TRBV29-1 to TRBJ2-2; the D is unclear. The CDR3 totals 15 residues. Germline CDR1 SQVTM, CDR2 ANQGSEA. V was cut by 6 bases and J by 7 bases, with 21 bases left in between. Written as DNA, the CDR3 is TGCAGCGTAAAATCCGGGTCGCGCACCCTCGGGGAGCTGTTTTTT. Its protein product is CSVKSGSRTLGELFF.

A few counts support this clonotype. The genes are TRBV6-6 and TRBJ2-7; 7 nucleotides agree with TRBD2. Looked up from germline, CDR1 is MNHNY and CDR2 is SVGAGI (reference sequence). The junction had 6 bases not matched to a gene; V was cut back by 10 bases and J by 0 bases. The CDR3 consists of 13 residues. CDR3 in amino acids: CAIAGTNSYEQYF. The CDR3 DNA follows: TGTGCCATCGCCGGGACTAACTCCTACGAGCAGTACTTC.

The rearrangement links TRBV6-5 to TRBJ1-2; no clear D gene. The germline gives CDR1 MNHEY, CDR2 SVGAGI. There are 17 residues in the CDR3. Trimming took 2 bases from V and 8 from J, leaving 24 bases between them. The CDR3: CASSYQIGLQTPRGYTF. The CDR3 DNA reads TGTGCCAGCAGTTACCAAATAGGCCTACAGACTCCCAGAGGCTACACCTTC.